These 25 T cell receptor beta chains were all obtained from the same sample, sequenced in a study of response to subunit inactivated influenza vaccine (dated by TCRdb to 2016 to 2019). Preparation of the library involved RT-PCR. The sample was run on an Illumina HiSeq 2500. TCRdb reworked the public reads: Q25 trimming with fastp, MiXCR clone assembly, productive beta chains retained. Merged by CDR3 protein, the rows form single entries marked with the most common genes and DNA. This sample lists approximately 310,000 distinct CDR3 sequences; less than 25% were detected once. Roughly a tenth of the sample goes to the ten largest clones. Sample: PBMCs from blood, taken less than 22 months after vaccination. The receptors derive from a man aged 50 to 69 who received an inactivated influenza vaccine. Donor details come from another sample of the same person, matched by shared clones.

V gene TRBV12-3 or TRBV12-4 combines with J gene TRBJ1-2; TRBD1 might be the D (6 bases). CDR3 size: 14 residues. With 2 bases removed from V and 5 bases from J, the gap between germline ends came to 12 bases. The CDR3 DNA reads as TGTGCCAGCAGTTTAAAGATACAGGGTTATGGCTACACCTTC. Translating it yields CASSLKIQGYGYTF.

This chain joins TRBV5-4 and TRBJ1-1; no definite D call. Per germline, CDR1 SGHNT and CDR2 YYREEE (reference sequence). The V end lost 4 bases, the J end lost 7 bases, and 11 bases lay between the germline ends. The CDR3 spans 12 residues. The CDR3 bases are TGTGCCAGCAGCAGCCCGGGTGGTGAAGCTTTCTTT. Amino acid sequence: CASSSPGGEAFF. Combining the CDR3 with reference TRBV5-4 and TRBJ1-1 gives the whole variable domain ETGVTQSPTHLIKTRGQQVTLRCSSQSGHNTVSWYQQALGQGPQFIFQYYREEENGRGNFPPRFSGLQFPNYSSELNVNALELDDSALYLCASSSPGGEAFFGQGTRLTVV.

This clonotype was observed a handful of times. The chain uses TRBV7-2 and TRBJ2-7, with 8 bases matching TRBD1. The CDR3 length is 14 residues. Germline values: CDR1 SGHTA, CDR2 FQGNSA. The V and J ends lost 2 bases and 3 bases, in that order; junction bases with no gene match: 3. The CDR3 spells CASSLPGQGYEQYF. The CDR3 region has the DNA TGTGCCAGCAGCTTACCCGGACAGGGCTACGAGCAGTACTTC.

This sequence joins TRBV11-1 and TRBJ2-1; 8 bases agree with TRBD2. Unmatched junction bases numbered 15, after V lost 5 bases and J lost 9 bases. Germline CDR1 and CDR2: SGHAT and FQDESV (reference sequence). The CDR3 spans 16 residues. The CDR3 loop is CASSQRLAGQRGEQFF. The DNA of the CDR3 is TGTGCCAGCAGCCAACGGCTAGCGGGTCAGAGGGGTGAGCAGTTCTTC.

The genes are TRBV7-1 and TRBJ2-6; 7 bases line up with TRBD1. TRBV7-1 is an open reading frame, and its role is uncertain. V lost 7 bases and J lost 2; bases outside the gene matches: 5. The length of the CDR3 is 15 residues. In DNA, the CDR3 is TGTGCCAGCAAAAGAACAGGGGCTGGGGCCAACGTCCTGACTTTC. The encoded protein is CASKRTGAGANVLTF.

The J gene is TRBJ2-1, the V gene TRBV5-1; 9 bases agree with TRBD2. V gave up 2 bases and J gave up 3 bases; unmatched junction bases: 6. Germline V gene sequence: CDR1 SGHRS, CDR2 YFSETQ. CDR3 length equals 16 residues. The CDR3 protein is CASSFPLAGFYNEQFF. As DNA, the CDR3 is TGCGCCAGCAGCTTCCCACTAGCGGGCTTCTACAATGAGCAGTTCTTC.

The chain carries TRBV15 and TRBJ1-1, with D maybe TRBD1 (6 bases). This CDR3 comprises 14 residues. The V gene's germline CDR1 is LNHNV and CDR2 YYDKDF (reference sequence). V lost 6 bases to trimming and J lost 3 bases, with 14 bases between them. The CDR3: CATRLQGRYTEAFF. The CDR3 DNA follows: TGTGCCACCAGACTCCAGGGGAGATACACTGAAGCTTTCTTT.

With respect to this clonotype: Germline is not matched at one junction end, which may reflect a read error. This rearrangement joins TRBV24-1 to TRBJ1-5; D may be TRBD1 (6 bases). CDR3 length equals 15 residues. CDR1 is KGHDR and CDR2 is SFDVKD in the germline V gene. This CDR3 reads CATSARTGSGQPRHF. Written as DNA, the CDR3 is TGTGCCACCAGTGCCAGAACAGGGAGCGGTCAGCCCCGGCATTTT.

This clonotype turned up a few times. The V gene is TRBV20-1, the J gene TRBJ1-1, with 12 positions matching TRBD1. The J segment lost 5 bases and the V segment lost 5 bases, leaving 6 bases of the junction unmatched. Germline V CDR1 and CDR2: DFQATT, SNEGSKA (reference sequence). The CDR3 contains 14 residues. CDR3 DNA: TGCAGTGCTGGGGACAGGGGGCGCTTGACTGAAGCTTTCTTT. Translating gives CSAGDRGRLTEAFF.

The V call is TRBV6-2 or TRBV6-3, the J call TRBJ2-7; D may be TRBD2 (5 bases). The CDR3 covers 16 residues. Germline loops: CDR1 MNHEY, CDR2 SVGEGT. V was cut by 6 bases and J by 7 bases, with 25 bases left in between. The CDR3 DNA sequence: TGTGCCAGCAGCCCCCGTCGAGGGTTGGGTCCGTTTGAGCAGTACTTC. It encodes CASSPRRGLGPFEQYF.

V and J are TRBV2 and TRBJ1-2; TRBD1 is a possible D gene (6 bases). The CDR3 sequence is 11 residues long. Germline assignment: CDR1 SNHLY and CDR2 FYNNEI. Trimming removed 5 bases from V and 12 bases from J, with 13 bases in between. The DNA for the CDR3 is TGTGCCAGCAGTCAGGGGTATGGACACACCTTC. Translated, it gives CASSQGYGHTF. Combining the CDR3 with reference TRBV2 and TRBJ1-2 gives the whole variable domain EPEVTQTPSHQVTQMGQEVILRCVPISNHLYFYWYRQILGQKVEFLVSFYNNEISEKSEIFDDQFSVERPDGSNFTLKIRSTKLEDSAMYFCASSQGYGHTFGSGTRLTVV.

The chain employs TRBV4-2 and TRBJ2-5, with D uncertain. The germline V and J ends were trimmed by 0 bases and 4 bases, with 12 bases remaining between them. The CDR3 has 15 amino acids. CDR1 and CDR2 from the germline V gene are LGHNA and YNFKEQ. CDR3 amino acids: CASSQDRGAIETQYF. The DNA of the CDR3 is TGTGCCAGCAGCCAAGATCGAGGCGCCATAGAGACCCAGTACTTC.

V usage is TRBV2 and J usage is TRBJ2-3; 7 bases are shared with TRBD1. The CDR3 is 13 amino acids. V lost 6 bases, J lost 3 bases, and 3 bases stayed unmatched. In germline, CDR1 is SNHLY, CDR2 FYNNEI. For the CDR3, the DNA is TGTGCCAGCAGGGGGACAGAGACAGATACGCAGTATTTT. Its translation is CASRGTETDTQYF.

The chain combines TRBV20-1 with TRBJ2-7, with 8 nucleotides matching TRBD2. CDR1 and CDR2 (germline): DFQATT, SNEGSKA (reference sequence). With V trimmed by 6 bases and J by 4 bases, 11 bases remained unmatched. The CDR3 has 14 amino acids. DNA for the CDR3: TGCAGTGCCGAAACTAGCGGAGCTGGATACGAGCAGTACTTC. Translated: CSAETSGAGYEQYF.

V and J are TRBV11-2 and TRBJ2-1; D may be TRBD2 (5 bases). The germline gives CDR1 SGHAT, CDR2 FQNNGV. V lost 5 bases, J lost 0 bases, and 14 bases lay in between. This CDR3 is built from 16 residues. The CDR3 here is CASSPPAAGSYNEQFF. The CDR3 nucleotides read TGTGCCAGCAGCCCCCCAGCGGCGGGCTCCTACAATGAGCAGTTCTTC.

This clonotype was observed a few times. The chain carries TRBV7-2 and TRBJ2-1; 10 bases are a match to TRBD2. The ends lost 2 bases at V and 8 bases at J; junction bases unmatched: 9. Germline V gives CDR1 SGHTA, CDR2 FQGNSA. This CDR3 contains 16 residues. CDR3 in amino acids: CASSLRSSGRMYEQFF. CDR3 coding DNA: TGTGCCAGCAGCTTAAGATCTAGCGGGAGAATGTATGAGCAGTTCTTC.

The genes are TRBV20-1 and TRBJ1-5; 9 nucleotides match TRBD1. This CDR3 contains 15 residues. Trimming cost V 6 bases and J 4 bases; bases outside gene matches: 10. Germline CDR1 reads DFQATT; CDR2 reads SNEGSKA (reference sequence). CDR3 sequence: CSATPGTGINQPQHF. CDR3 nucleotide sequence: TGCAGTGCCACTCCCGGGACAGGGATTAATCAGCCCCAGCATTTT.

This clonotype was detected a few times. The gene calls are TRBV5-1 and TRBJ1-1; D is unresolved. The CDR3 runs to 12 residues. Per the germline V gene, CDR1 is SGHRS and CDR2 is YFSETQ. V shed 4 bases and J shed 10 bases, with 14 bases lying between them. The CDR3 nucleotides read TGCGCCAGCAGCGTAAAGGGAGAGAGAGCTTTCTTT. Translating gives CASSVKGERAFF.

The genes are TRBV12-3 or TRBV12-4 and TRBJ1-1; D not resolved. Trimming shortened V by 5 bases and J by 11 bases, and 9 bases separated the two germline ends. This CDR3 comprises 10 residues. In DNA form, the CDR3 reads TGTGCCAGCAGTATGACTGGGGCTTTCTTT. Encoded protein: CASSMTGAFF.

This clonotype was picked up a small number of times. This sequence joins TRBV9 and TRBJ1-1; 10 bases match TRBD1. The CDR3 runs to 17 residues. With 0 bases clipped from V and 1 base from J, the junction kept 6 bases outside the gene matches. The germline gives CDR1 SGDLS, CDR2 YYNGEE. As DNA, the CDR3 is TGTGCCAGCAGCGTAGCCCCCGGGACAGGGGCGAACACTGAAGCTTTCTTT. Its protein is CASSVAPGTGANTEAFF.

The rearrangement links TRBV19 to TRBJ2-7; 12 bases match TRBD1. There are 14 residues in the CDR3. The junction had 4 bases not matched to a gene; V was cut back by 4 bases and J by 6 bases. CDR1 is LNHDA and CDR2 is SQIVND in the germline V gene (reference sequence). Here the CDR3 DNA reads TGTGCCAGTAGTACCGGGACAGGGGGCGCCGAGCAGTACTTC. This sequence encodes CASSTGTGGAEQYF.

V and J are TRBV10-3 and TRBJ1-4, with TRBD1 identical over 8 bases. Germline CDR1 is ENHRY and CDR2 is SYGVKD. The CDR3 is 17 amino acids. The ends lost 10 bases at V and 2 bases at J; junction bases unmatched: 15. The CDR3 loop reads CATRGRGQVGTNEKLFF. CDR3 DNA: TGTGCCACACGAGGCAGGGGGCAAGTTGGCACTAATGAAAAACTGTTTTTT.

In regard to this clonotype: A much larger clone differs from this one at a single base, so this may be a read error. The V call is TRBV6-2 or TRBV6-3, the J call TRBJ2-2, with unresolved D. Germline values: CDR1 MNHEY, CDR2 SVGEGT. Trimming took 7 bases from V and 3 from J, leaving 3 bases between them. The length of the CDR3 is 11 residues. CDR3 DNA sequence: TGTGCCAGCACGTACACCGGGGAGCTGTTTTTT. Translation: CASTYTGELFF.

This clonotype occurred many times. V is TRBV12-3 or TRBV12-4 and J is TRBJ1-3; no firm D call. V was trimmed by 2 bases and J by 4 bases, leaving 9 bases between them. The CDR3 covers 14 residues. The CDR3 spells CASSLSGRGNTIYF. The CDR3 nucleotides read TGTGCCAGCAGTTTAAGTGGCCGCGGAAACACCATATATTTT.

DNA for the CDR3: TGCGCCAGCAGCTTGGCTGGGGGACGAAATTCACCCCTCCACTTT. It is translated as CASSLAGGRNSPLHF. The V gene is TRBV5-1, the J gene TRBJ1-6, with a possible D match to TRBD1 (5 bases). The V gene's germline CDR1 is SGHRS and CDR2 YFSETQ. The CDR3 extends over 15 amino acids. Trimming shortened V by 0 bases and J by 7 bases, and 11 bases separated the two germline ends.